Listed here are 31 T cell receptor beta chains from one sample, sequenced in a study of blood T cell repertoires in COVID-19. Some clones are missing from TCRdb's copy, which holds only in-frame ones; the method was immunoSEQ multiplex PCR. The data show about 270,000 clones, about 90% seen once. The specimen sequenced was PBMCs or T cells enriched from blood (not recorded which). All receptors come from a young woman with acute COVID-19.

The gene calls are TRBV28 and TRBJ2-7; TRBD1 matches at 7 bases. Germline lookup yields CDR1 MDHEN and CDR2 SYDVKM. The CDR3 length is 13 residues. V lost 3 bases, J lost 1 base, and 0 bases stayed unmatched. The CDR3 DNA reads as TGTGCCAGCAGTTTGGGACAGTCCTACGAGCAGTACTTC. Protein: CASSLGQSYEQYF.

The V and J genes are TRBV6-5 and TRBJ2-7, with 11 bases that match TRBD1. This CDR3 comprises 15 residues. V lost 6 bases, J lost 5 bases, and 9 bases stayed unmatched. CDR1 is MNHEY and CDR2 is SVGAGI in the germline V gene. The CDR3, as DNA: TGTGCCAGCAGGCGCCCCGGGACAGGGGGAGACGAGCAGTACTTC. Protein sequence: CASRRPGTGGDEQYF.

J is TRBJ1-5 and V is TRBV6-2 or TRBV6-3; 7 nucleotides agree with TRBD1. With V trimmed by 6 bases and J by 5 bases, 19 bases remained unmatched. The CDR3 has 18 amino acids. CDR1 and CDR2 from the germline V gene are MNHEY and SVGEGT. The CDR3 loop is CASSPSGQEWASDQPQHF. The CDR3 region has the DNA TGTGCCAGCAGCCCCTCTGGACAGGAATGGGCCTCTGATCAGCCCCAGCATTTT.

The table lists this clone with a few counts. The V and J genes are TRBV10-3 and TRBJ2-3, with D perhaps TRBD1 (6 bases). CDR3 length equals 12 residues. V dropped 10 bases and J dropped 5 bases, with 13 bases sitting between them. Germline V CDR1 and CDR2: ENHRY, SYGVKD. CDR3 sequence reads: CASEGDQDTQYF. The DNA for the CDR3 is TGTGCCAGCGAGGGGGACCAAGATACGCAGTATTTT.

The genes are TRBV5-1 and TRBJ2-7; 8 bases agree with TRBD2. V dropped 0 bases and J dropped 4; count of bases not matched to a gene: 9. Germline V lookup: CDR1 SGHRS, CDR2 YFSETQ. The CDR3 is 16 amino acids. As DNA, the CDR3 is TGCGCCAGCAGCTTGGATTTTCTAGCGGGTGATTACGAGCAGTACTTC. Its translation is CASSLDFLAGDYEQYF.

V is TRBV19 and J is TRBJ2-3; 11 positions agree with TRBD2. Germline CDR1 is LNHDA and CDR2 is SQIVND (reference sequence). With 2 bases clipped from V and 4 bases from J, the junction kept 2 bases outside the gene matches. The CDR3 runs to 15 residues. In DNA, the CDR3 is TGTGCCAGTAGTATATTAGCGGGAGGGCCAGATACGCAGTATTTT. Translating gives CASSILAGGPDTQYF.

J is TRBJ2-1 and V is TRBV5-1; 8 nucleotides align to TRBD2. The CDR3 totals 17 residues. Unmatched junction bases numbered 13, after V lost 0 bases and J lost 8 bases. Per germline, CDR1 SGHRS and CDR2 YFSETQ. In DNA, the CDR3 is TGCGCCAGCAGCTTGGGGACTAGCTCAGGACTACCCCATGAGCAGTTCTTC. Translated: CASSLGTSSGLPHEQFF.

The chain is built from TRBV27 and TRBJ1-4; D gene unclear. The germline V gene has CDR1 MNHEY and CDR2 SMNVEV (reference sequence). Trimming left V 3 bases short and J 8 bases short, with 10 bases between. The CDR3 runs to 13 residues. DNA of the CDR3: TGTGCCAGCAGTTTTTCAGGAGGGGAAAAACTGTTTTTT. Residues: CASSFSGGEKLFF.

CDR3 DNA: TGCAGCGTTGGTGTGGGGCTGGAAACTGAAGCTTTCTTT. This translates into CSVGVGLETEAFF. This sequence joins TRBV29-1 and TRBJ1-1, with a possible D match to TRBD1 (5 bases). Germline-derived CDR1 and CDR2 are SQVTM and ANQGSEA. With 4 bases removed from V and 5 bases from J, the gap between germline ends came to 14 bases. This CDR3 contains 13 residues.

The chain is built from TRBV3-1 (or the pseudogene TRBV3-2) and TRBJ2-7, with 10 bases identical to TRBD1. V trimming: 2 bases; J trimming: 4 bases; junction bases outside the gene matches: 17. Germline V gene lookup returns CDR1 LGHDT and CDR2 YNNKEL (reference sequence). This CDR3 is 19 amino acids long. The CDR3 DNA follows: TGTGCCAGCAGCCAACATAGAGGGACAGGGGATCCCAAGGGGTACGAGCAGTACTTC. Translating it yields CASSQHRGTGDPKGYEQYF.

The genes are TRBV28 and TRBJ2-7, with TRBD1 matching 7 bases. The CDR3 is 14 residues long. Germline CDR1 is MDHEN and CDR2 is SYDVKM. The junction had 10 bases not matched to a gene; V was cut back by 6 bases and J by 5 bases. CDR3: CASSQGVNGDEQYF. The CDR3 DNA follows: TGTGCCAGCAGCCAGGGGGTGAATGGCGACGAGCAGTACTTC.

V gene TRBV3-1 (or the pseudogene TRBV3-2) combines with J gene TRBJ2-7; 7 positions match TRBD2. This CDR3 has 15 residues. The V and J ends lost 4 bases and 3 bases, in that order; junction bases with no gene match: 9. CDR1 and CDR2 from the germline V gene are LGHDT and YNNKEL (reference sequence). The chain's CDR3 is CASSLQTSPGYEQYF. The CDR3, as DNA: TGTGCCAGCAGCCTCCAGACTAGCCCAGGCTACGAGCAGTACTTC.

J is TRBJ2-3 and V is TRBV24-1, with TRBD1 matching over 7 bases. The junction had 7 bases not matched to a gene; V was cut back by 8 bases and J by 6 bases. Germline CDR1 reads KGHDR; CDR2 reads SFDVKD. The CDR3 runs to 13 residues. The CDR3 here is CATKDRVKDTQYF. In nucleotides, the CDR3 is TGTGCCACCAAAGACAGGGTTAAGGATACGCAGTATTTT.

The chain combines TRBV7-9 with TRBJ1-1; D gene unclear. This CDR3 region has 11 residues. Between the trimmed V and J ends, which lost 5 bases and 1 base, there was a span of 2 bases. Germline-derived CDR1 and CDR2 are SEHNR and FQNEAQ (reference sequence). The DNA for the CDR3 is TGTGCCAGCAGCCAGAACACTGAAGCTTTCTTT. This codes for CASSQNTEAFF.

The genes are TRBV6-1 and TRBJ1-5; 8 bases match TRBD1. The V segment lost 5 bases and the J segment 6 bases; nucleotides outside the gene matches: 6. The CDR3 length is 14 residues. Germline-derived CDR1 and CDR2 are MNHNS and SASEGT. CDR3 sequence reads: CASSQQGVGQPQHF. Here the CDR3 DNA reads TGTGCCAGCAGTCAACAGGGGGTTGGTCAGCCCCAGCATTTT.

In DNA form, the CDR3 reads TGTGCCAGCTCACCGAGACAACTAGCGGGAGAAGCAGATACGCAGTATTTT. Translating it yields CASSPRQLAGEADTQYF. V is TRBV18 and J is TRBJ2-3; 11 nucleotides align to TRBD2. CDR1 and CDR2 (germline): KGHSH, LQKENI. Trimming at V came to 3 bases and at J to 4 bases, leaving 9 bases not matched to a gene. CDR3 length equals 17 residues.

This clone came up once. This chain links TRBV11-1 with TRBJ2-1; D gene uncertain. The germline V gene encodes CDR1 SGHAT and CDR2 FQDESV (reference sequence). V was clipped by 5 bases and J by 7 bases, with 12 bases between them. This CDR3 comprises 13 residues. The CDR3 coding sequence is TGTGCCAGCAGCCCAGCTAGGCAGAATGAGCAGTTCTTC. The encoded protein is CASSPARQNEQFF.

J is TRBJ2-2 and V is TRBV27; TRBD2 aligns across 10 bases. Germline CDR1 reads MNHEY; CDR2 reads SMNVEV (reference sequence). CDR3 length: 19 residues. The J segment lost 4 bases and the V segment lost 8 bases, leaving 19 bases of the junction unmatched. The DNA of the CDR3 is TGTGCCAGCCGGGGGTTAGCGGGAGGTTTATCGTCGAGCACCGGGGAGCTGTTTTTT. Amino acid sequence: CASRGLAGGLSSSTGELFF.

This clone was recorded only once. The V and J genes are TRBV24-1 and TRBJ1-2; TRBD1 agrees at 8 bases. V trimming: 3 bases; J trimming: 7 bases; junction bases outside the gene matches: 9. CDR1 KGHDR and CDR2 SFDVKD come from the germline V gene. The CDR3 runs to 15 residues. CDR3 amino acids: CATSDMGPGGIGYTF. DNA for the CDR3: TGTGCCACCAGTGATATGGGTCCAGGGGGCATTGGCTACACCTTC.

The rearrangement joins TRBV5-5 to TRBJ2-7, with 10 bases fitting TRBD1. From germline, CDR1 is SGHKS and CDR2 YYEKEE (reference sequence). V was pared by 0 bases and J by 5 bases, with 5 bases of the junction left unmatched. The CDR3 covers 15 residues. In nucleotides, the CDR3 is TGTGCCAGCAGCTTGGCCGGGACAGGGGCTCACGAGCAGTACTTC. It translates to CASSLAGTGAHEQYF.

The chain is built from TRBV3-1 (or the pseudogene TRBV3-2) and TRBJ1-2, with unresolved D. Germline V gene data show CDR1 as LGHDT and CDR2 as YNNKEL (reference sequence). This CDR3 is 13 amino acids long. V dropped 3 bases and J dropped 4 bases, with 9 bases sitting between them. The CDR3: CASSQARLYGYTF. Here the CDR3 DNA reads TGTGCCAGCAGCCAGGCCCGTCTCTATGGCTACACCTTC.

This chain links TRBV2 with TRBJ1-1; 7 bases match TRBD1. The CDR3 covers 12 residues. V was clipped by 10 bases and J by 4 bases; unmatched bases: 6. The germline gives CDR1 SNHLY, CDR2 FYNNEI. CDR3 protein: CAKDRASTEAFF. Here the CDR3 DNA reads TGTGCCAAAGACAGGGCGAGCACTGAAGCTTTCTTT.

Details on this clone: Distinct nucleotide sequences in the sample also encode this CDR3. This chain links TRBV3-1 (or the pseudogene TRBV3-2) with TRBJ1-5; D gene uncertain. The length of the CDR3 is 14 residues. CDR1 LGHDT and CDR2 YNNKEL come from the germline V gene (reference sequence). Trimming stripped 1 base from V and 1 base from J, with 5 bases between. The CDR3 coding sequence is TGTGCCAGCAGCCAAGGGGCGAGCAATCAGCCCCAGCATTTT. This codes for CASSQGASNQPQHF.

V gene TRBV5-1 combines with J gene TRBJ1-1, with 11 nucleotides matching TRBD1. The trim removed 3 bases at V and 1 base at J, leaving 5 bases unmatched. This CDR3 has 16 amino acids. In germline, CDR1 is SGHRS, CDR2 YFSETQ. CDR3 in DNA: TGCGCCAGCAGCTGGACAGGGGGCGTCGGGAACACTGAAGCTTTCTTT. This encodes CASSWTGGVGNTEAFF.

This clone was seen a single time. This chain links TRBV9 with TRBJ1-2, with 9 bases matching TRBD1. Per germline, CDR1 SGDLS and CDR2 YYNGEE. This CDR3 has 14 residues. The ends lost 2 bases at V and 2 bases at J; junction bases unmatched: 1. CDR3 protein: CASSVGQGNYGYTF. DNA for the CDR3: TGTGCCAGCAGCGTGGGACAGGGAAACTATGGCTACACCTTC.

This clone was seen once. The genes are TRBV28 and TRBJ2-7; 11 positions match TRBD2. CDR3 size: 14 residues. Per the germline V gene, CDR1 is MDHEN and CDR2 is SYDVKM. J was trimmed by 11 bases and V by 3 bases; bases with no gene match: 9. The CDR3 reads CASSFPASGGLKYF. In DNA form, the CDR3 reads TGTGCCAGCAGTTTCCCCGCTAGCGGGGGGCTTAAGTACTTC.

This chain joins TRBV27 and TRBJ1-2, with TRBD1 identical over 7 bases. The V segment lost 5 bases and the J segment 3 bases; nucleotides outside the gene matches: 9. Germline V gene lookup returns CDR1 MNHEY and CDR2 SMNVEV (reference sequence). The CDR3 runs 15 residues. The DNA of the CDR3 is TGTGCCAGCAGTCACACAGGGGCCCTATACTATGGCTACACCTTC. It specifies CASSHTGALYYGYTF.

This sequence joins TRBV6-5 and TRBJ2-5, with 8 bases identical to TRBD2. The germline V gene has CDR1 MNHEY and CDR2 SVGAGI. With 4 bases clipped from V and 5 bases from J, the junction kept 9 bases outside the gene matches. The CDR3 runs to 15 residues. The CDR3 protein is CASSSLDSGIETQYF. In nucleotides, the CDR3 is TGTGCCAGCAGTTCCCTTGATAGCGGGATCGAGACCCAGTACTTC.

The V and J genes are TRBV28 and TRBJ1-5; a possible D gene is TRBD1 (5 bases). Trimming cost V 8 bases and J 2 bases, with 16 bases left between them. Per the germline V gene, CDR1 is MDHEN and CDR2 is SYDVKM. This CDR3 has 15 residues. The CDR3 region is CASRPPGGGNQPQHF. In DNA, the CDR3 is TGTGCCAGCCGCCCCCCCGGGGGAGGCAATCAGCCCCAGCATTTT. The full variable domain, in which reference TRBV28 and TRBJ1-5 provide the parts outside the CDR3, is DVKVTQSSRYLVKRTGEKVFLECVQDMDHENMFWYRQDPGLGLRLIYFSYDVKMKEKGDIPEGYSVSREKKERFSLILESASTNQTSMYLCASRPPGGGNQPQHFGDGTRLSIL.

This clone was detected only a few times. J is TRBJ2-2 and V is TRBV27, with D possibly matching TRBD2 (5 bases). The germline CDR1 and CDR2 sequences are MNHEY and SMNVEV (reference sequence). This CDR3 has 15 residues. V shed 5 bases and J shed 0 bases, with 10 bases lying between them. CDR3 protein: CASSDGVSNTGELFF. The CDR3 DNA reads as TGTGCCAGCAGTGACGGGGTTTCGAACACCGGGGAGCTGTTTTTT.

This clone has only one observation. CDR3 DNA sequence: TGTGCCAGTAGTCCCGGGACAGGGGTCGGCACTGAAGCTTTCTTT. As protein: CASSPGTGVGTEAFF. This sequence joins TRBV19 and TRBJ1-1, with 10 bases fitting TRBD1. The CDR3 has 15 residues. The germline V gene encodes CDR1 LNHDA and CDR2 SQIVND (reference sequence). Germline trimming cut 5 bases from V and 4 bases from J; bases unmatched to any gene: 7.